The following is a T cell receptor beta chain sequence with its context. V lost 7 bases and J lost 6; bases outside the gene matches: 5. In germline, CDR1 is GTSNPN, CDR2 SVGIG (reference sequence). The CDR3 is 12 residues long. This sample is drawn from a study of blood T cell repertoires in COVID-19. Original processing notes: From reference gene primer amplification, estimates of nucleated cell counts were derived. The table came from immunoSEQ multiplex PCR; TCRdb's copy has only in-frame clones and leaves some out. The DNA gave D and trimming, while V, J and clone size come from that table. The table has about 340,000 clones, more than 75% seen once. It was during active infection that Seattle patients were enrolled and then longitudinally followed.

The sequence derives from a woman between 45 and 60 years old with COVID-19, enrolled during active disease. Sequenced sample: peripheral blood. This chain joins TRBV30 and TRBJ2-7, with TRBD1 matching 11 bases. The CDR3: CALDRGRGEQYF. The CDR3 DNA follows: TGTGCCTTGGACAGGGGGCGAGGCGAGCAGTACTTC. Based on the CDR3 plus reference TRBV30 and TRBJ2-7, the full variable domain is SQTIHQWPATLVQPVGSPLSLECTVEGTSNPNLYWYRQAAGRGLQLLFYSVGIGQISSEVPQNLSASRPQDRQFILSSKKLLLSDSGFYLCALDRGRGEQYFGPGTRLTVT.